This T cell receptor beta chain came from a study of shared clonotypes between healthy human individuals (dated by TCRdb to the early 2020s). Looking at the study overall: The cohort comprised a couple of women and a few men aged 18 to 49 years. For each donor, CD4 naive and CD4 memory were each given three plates, CD8 naive was given two plates, and CD8 memory was given one plate. To estimate repertoire size and how much clonotypes are shared between individuals, the study performed deep sequencing of blood TCR repertoires from a few healthy adults. Different laboratories and diverse techniques were used to prepare libraries and sequence TCR repertoires, to increase sequencing depth and limit assay-specific biases. Each donor's leukapheresis produced roughly between about 0.8 and 8.9 billion PBMCs. Results the study describes overall, beyond this receptor: Because the study included only a small number of donors, the genetic and exposure-history diversity represented was limited. Naive subsets generally had larger estimated clonotype richness than memory subsets did. Pairwise subsampling indicated that sequencing depth was expected to affect the degree of clonotype sharing among donors. Even with the large sequencing depth, rarefaction of the sorted-subset datasets indicated that sequencing was incomplete. About 5% of naive CD4, roughly 3.6% of naive CD8, approximately 2.2% of memory CD4, and 0.35% to 0.4% of memory CD8 clonotypes were shared across several donors. Higher generation probabilities were observed for clonotypes shared by all four sorted-subset donors than for non-shared clonotypes. Sampling was restricted to blood, and TCR repertoires in tissues likely differ from the TCR repertoires found in blood.

TCR CDR3 regions were amplified from genomic DNA by multiplex PCR using the deep immunoSEQ assay. Extracted genomic DNA from each cell subset was spread evenly across all wells of several immunoSEQ 96-well plates, with each plate serving as a replicate. For sorted subsets, each replicate PCR was loaded with about 0.2 ug genomic DNA, equivalent to 32,000 or so T cell genomes. The purified libraries were quantified using a Qubit 3.0 fluorometer, sized with a Bioanalyzer 2100, and then quantified again using the KAPA Library Quantification kit. Each immunoSEQ 96-well plate was sequenced on its own single-read 150-cycle Illumina NextSeq 550 flow cell. The study's own analysis went as follows. Because only junctional sequences without quality scores were contained in the immunoSEQ output, filtering matching that applied to full-length reads could not be performed. Sequences were annotated with PyIR, a Python wrapper for IgBLAST v1.9, using IMGT germline references to assign V/J genes and CDR3. Any read was removed if the V/J assignment was weak (E-value above 1e-6), the CDR3 was missing, or the read contained stop codons, out-of-frame junctions, or ambiguous translated residues. A V3J clonotype was defined by an identical inferred V gene, J gene, and CDR3 amino acid sequence. The percentage overlap between two repertoires was calculated by dividing the number of shared unique clonotypes by the size of the smaller repertoire. Richness of each repertoire was evaluated using RTK rarefaction, the Chao1 estimator, and Recon v2.1 estimates of unobserved clonotypes. Generation probabilities for all TCRbeta clonotypes obtained by the gDNA method from a handful of donors were computed using OLGA. TCRdb carries this immuneACCESS record with in-frame sequences only. Its versions omit some clonotypes, under half of them owing to an unresolved V gene in the studies checked, with the rest unexplained. The DNA was the basis for D and trimming; V, J and clone size are from that table. The sample yields about 610,000 clones; 96% were counted once. 0.11% of the sample comes from the top ten.

Worth noting for this clone: Its antigen is still unknown. No much larger clone is present one base from it, and per-base qualities are unavailable.

Spanning cysteine to phenylalanine, the CDR3 consists of 18 amino acids. Here the CDR3 DNA is all that survives: 54 bases in frame from base 1. The germline V gene gives CDR1 as SGHDN and CDR2 as FVKESK. V is cut back by 3 bases and J by 5 bases, with 14 bases in the junction unmatched. CD8 naive samples were obtained by positive selection for CCR7 among CD45RO-negative cells, yielding a CD45RA+CCR7+ population from which TemRA cells were excluded. The donors were healthy, HIV-negative adults who had no recently reported acute infections or vaccinations. Every donor was a Caucasian adult residing in Nashville, Tennessee, USA. After blood collection by leukapheresis, PBMCs were isolated using Ficoll-Histopaque density gradient centrifugation and then cryopreserved in the vapor phase of liquid nitrogen. Analytical flow cytometry was used to check the purity and quantity of each magnetically sorted T cell population. From each sorted fraction, genomic DNA was isolated and quantified by UV absorbance on a Nanodrop 2000c.

Recombination connected TRBV14 to TRBJ2-3, and TRBD2 matches 10 of the central bases. The sequenced material came from naive CD8+ T cells sorted from blood. The cell subset or site label, as the study defines it: CD45RA+CCR7+. The receptor comes from a woman under 40 in good health. The CDR3 reads as follows: CASSQDRVISGRKDTQYF. The nucleotide sequence reads TGTGCCAGCAGCCAGGACAGGGTAATTAGCGGGAGGAAAGATACGCAGTATTTT.